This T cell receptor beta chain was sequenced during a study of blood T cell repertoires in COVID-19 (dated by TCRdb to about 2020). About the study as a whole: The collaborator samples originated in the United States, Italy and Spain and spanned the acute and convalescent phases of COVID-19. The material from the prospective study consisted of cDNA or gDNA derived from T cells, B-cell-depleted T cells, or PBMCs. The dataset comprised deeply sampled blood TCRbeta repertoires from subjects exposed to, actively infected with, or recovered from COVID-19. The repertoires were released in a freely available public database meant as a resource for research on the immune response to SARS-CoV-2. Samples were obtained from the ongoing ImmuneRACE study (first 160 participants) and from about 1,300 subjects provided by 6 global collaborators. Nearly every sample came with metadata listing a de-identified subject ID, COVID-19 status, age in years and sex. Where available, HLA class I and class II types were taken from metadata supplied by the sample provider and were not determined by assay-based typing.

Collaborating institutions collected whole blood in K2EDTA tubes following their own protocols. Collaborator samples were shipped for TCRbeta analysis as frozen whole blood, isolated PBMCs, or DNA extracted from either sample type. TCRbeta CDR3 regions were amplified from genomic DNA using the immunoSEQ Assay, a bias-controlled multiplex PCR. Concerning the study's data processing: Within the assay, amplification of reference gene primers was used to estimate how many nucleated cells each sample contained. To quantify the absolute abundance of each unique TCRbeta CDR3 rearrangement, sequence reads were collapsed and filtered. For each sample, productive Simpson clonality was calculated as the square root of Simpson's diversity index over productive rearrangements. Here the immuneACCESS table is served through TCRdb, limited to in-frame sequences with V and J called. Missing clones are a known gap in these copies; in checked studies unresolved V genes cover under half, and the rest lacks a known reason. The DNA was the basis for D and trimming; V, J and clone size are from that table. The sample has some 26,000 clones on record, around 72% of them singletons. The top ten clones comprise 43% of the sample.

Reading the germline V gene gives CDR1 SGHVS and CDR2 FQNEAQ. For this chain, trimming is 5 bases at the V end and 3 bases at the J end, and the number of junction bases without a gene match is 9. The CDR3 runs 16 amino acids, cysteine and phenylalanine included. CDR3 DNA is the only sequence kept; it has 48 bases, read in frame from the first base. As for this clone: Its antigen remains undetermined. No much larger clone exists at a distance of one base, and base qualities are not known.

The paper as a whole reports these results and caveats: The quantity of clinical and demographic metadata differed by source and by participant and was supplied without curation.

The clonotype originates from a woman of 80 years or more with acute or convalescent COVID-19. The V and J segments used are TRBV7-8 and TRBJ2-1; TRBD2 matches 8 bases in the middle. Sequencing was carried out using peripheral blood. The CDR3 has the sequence CASSEYGGAGYNEQFF. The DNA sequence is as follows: TGTGCCAGCAGCGAGTACGGGGGGGCCGGCTACAATGAGCAGTTCTTC.